What follows are 30 T cell receptor beta chains derived from one specimen sequenced in a study of beta chain features in type 1 diabetes. Study-wide results and limits: Type 1 diabetes patients had moderately but significantly shorter TCRB CDR3s in all four CD4+ subsets.

Reverse transcribing all isolated RNA meant expressed TCRB transcripts were sequenced. The method was immunoSEQ multiplex PCR; TCRdb's version includes in-frame clones alone and lacks a portion of them. In the table there are over 200,000 clones, roughly a tenth of which are singletons. These receptors are not linked to any known antigen. The sample taken for sequencing was naive CD4+ T cells from blood. Source of these receptors: a man younger than 45 with type 1 diabetes.

V and J are TRBV29-1 and TRBJ1-4; D is ambiguous. Germline V CDR1 and CDR2: SQVTM, ANQGSEA. The V and J ends lost 5 bases and 6 bases respectively, with 10 bases between them. The CDR3 loop spans 12 amino acids. The CDR3 DNA is TGCAGCGTTTCTCGGAGGGATGAAAAACTGTTTTTT. Its protein product is CSVSRRDEKLFF.

As for this clone: Other DNA sequences in the sample encode the same CDR3. V and J are TRBV2 and TRBJ2-5; D gene ambiguous. CDR3 length: 12 residues. Germline V gives CDR1 SNHLY, CDR2 FYNNEI. The V end lost 1 base, the J end lost 5 bases, and 5 bases lay between the germline ends. CDR3 protein: CASSEGGETQYF. CDR3 sequence (DNA): TGTGCCAGCAGTGAAGGAGGCGAGACCCAGTACTTC.

The chain links TRBV2 to TRBJ1-2; no definite D call. The germline V and J ends were trimmed by 6 bases and 2 bases, with 10 bases remaining between them. CDR3 length: 13 amino acids. Per the germline V gene, CDR1 is SNHLY and CDR2 is FYNNEI. CDR3 sequence (DNA): TGTGCCAGCAGGGAATCGGGGAACTATGGCTACACCTTC. It specifies CASRESGNYGYTF.

CDR3 sequence: CASGVRTGGTEAFF. The CDR3 DNA is TGTGCCAGCGGAGTCCGGACAGGGGGCACTGAAGCTTTCTTT. The chain has TRBV14 and TRBJ1-1; TRBD1 matches 10 bases. In germline, CDR1 is SGHDN, CDR2 FVKESK. This CDR3 is built from 14 residues. The junction had 7 bases not matched to a gene; V was cut back by 8 bases and J by 4 bases.

V is TRBV10-3 and J is TRBJ2-1; TRBD2 aligns across 9 bases. The CDR3 consists of 15 residues. The V gene end was trimmed by 6 bases and the J gene end by 4 bases; junction bases not matched to a gene: 7. Germline CDR1 is ENHRY and CDR2 is SYGVKD. This CDR3 is CAIRSLAGPYNEQFF. The DNA of the CDR3 is TGTGCCATCAGATCCCTAGCGGGGCCTTACAATGAGCAGTTCTTC.

The chain combines TRBV27 with TRBJ2-7, with D possibly matching TRBD2 (5 bases). Germline V gene sequence: CDR1 MNHEY, CDR2 SMNVEV (reference sequence). CDR3 length: 13 residues. V dropped 6 bases and J dropped 7 bases, with 16 bases sitting between them. The CDR3 sequence: CASSRTTRREQYF. The CDR3 region has the DNA TGTGCCAGCAGCCGCACGACCCGGAGGGAGCAGTACTTC.

This clone was picked up a small number of times. This chain uses TRBV28 with TRBJ2-5; D possibly corresponds to TRBD2 (7 bases). This CDR3 region has 16 residues. Germline V gene data show CDR1 as MDHEN and CDR2 as SYDVKM. Trimming took off 5 bases at V and 2 bases at J, with 18 bases between the two ends. The DNA for the CDR3 is TGTGCCAGCAGTCCCAGGGGTAGGGGGGGGCAAGAGACCCAGTACTTC. Amino acids: CASSPRGRGGQETQYF.

This clone came up a few times. V and J are TRBV28 and TRBJ2-6; a possible D gene is TRBD1 (5 bases). The CDR3 sequence is 15 residues long. The V and J ends lost 4 bases and 1 base respectively, with 8 bases between them. Germline V gives CDR1 MDHEN, CDR2 SYDVKM. The DNA for the CDR3 is TGTGCCAGCAGTTCGACAGTTTCTGGGGCCAACGTCCTGACTTTC. It translates to CASSSTVSGANVLTF.

The chain employs TRBV19 and TRBJ1-2; D is undetermined. The germline V gene has CDR1 LNHDA and CDR2 SQIVND (reference sequence). V dropped 5 bases and J dropped 6 bases, with 13 bases sitting between them. The CDR3 extends over 13 amino acids. CDR3 protein: CASSHGSYDGYTF. In DNA, the CDR3 is TGTGCCAGTAGTCACGGGAGCTATGATGGCTACACCTTC.

The chain links TRBV5-4 to TRBJ2-7; D may be TRBD1 (5 bases). The CDR3 is 14 residues long. The V end was cut by 4 bases, the J end by 5 bases, with 16 bases between. CDR1 SGHNT and CDR2 YYREEE come from the germline V gene (reference sequence). As DNA, the CDR3 is TGTGCCAGCAGCATCCGAACAGGTGGGAACGAGCAGTACTTC. Protein sequence: CASSIRTGGNEQYF.

This clone was seen a few times. For the CDR3, the DNA is TGTGCCAGCAGTTTAACCCCAAGGGGCACTGAAGCTTTCTTT. Translating it yields CASSLTPRGTEAFF. The chain couples TRBV27 to TRBJ1-1, with D perhaps TRBD1 (5 bases). The CDR3 is 14 residues long. The germline V gene encodes CDR1 MNHEY and CDR2 SMNVEV (reference sequence). Trimming took 2 bases from V and 4 from J, leaving 11 bases between them.

This clone was counted between two and nine times. The V call is TRBV5-1, the J call TRBJ2-3, with D perhaps matching TRBD1 (6 bases). With 2 bases removed from V and 6 bases from J, the gap between germline ends came to 10 bases. This CDR3 contains 13 residues. The germline V gene encodes CDR1 SGHRS and CDR2 YFSETQ. The CDR3 loop reads CASSLTGLDTQYF. DNA for the CDR3: TGCGCCAGCAGCTTAACAGGGTTGGATACGCAGTATTTT.

V and J are TRBV7-3 and TRBJ2-2; D is ambiguous. CDR3 length: 14 residues. Deletions cut 5 bases from V and 4 bases from J, with 11 bases between. Germline assignment: CDR1 SGHTA and CDR2 FQGTGA. CDR3 residues: CASSIYSSTGELFF. As DNA, the CDR3 is TGTGCCAGCAGCATTTACAGTTCCACCGGGGAGCTGTTTTTT. The entire variable domain, with the rest obtained from reference TRBV7-3 and TRBJ2-2, is as follows: GAGVSQTPSNKVTEKGKYVELRCDPISGHTALYWYRQSLGQGPEFLIYFQGTGAADDSGLPNDRFFAVRPEGSVSTLKIQRTERGDSAVYLCASSIYSSTGELFFGEGSRLTVL.

The sample holds a few counts of this clone. V is TRBV10-2 and J is TRBJ1-5, with unresolved D. Germline CDR1 is WSHSY and CDR2 is SAAADI. The CDR3 loop spans 12 amino acids. Trimming shortened V by 4 bases and J by 5 bases, and 6 bases separated the two germline ends. The CDR3 reads CASSVGDQPQHF. Here the CDR3 DNA reads TGCGCCAGCAGTGTCGGGGATCAGCCCCAGCATTTT.

This clone turned up a few times. The chain is built from TRBV2 and TRBJ2-1; D may be TRBD1 (5 bases). CDR1 is SNHLY, CDR2 FYNNEI, per germline. V was clipped by 7 bases and J by 1 base, with 8 bases between them. The CDR3 contains 13 residues. The CDR3 bases are TGTGCCAGCAACGCAGGGTCCTACAATGAGCAGTTCTTC. The encoded protein is CASNAGSYNEQFF.

This chain uses TRBV4-1 with TRBJ2-2; D may be TRBD1 (7 bases). The CDR3 extends over 16 amino acids. Germline CDR1 is MGHRA and CDR2 is YSYEKL. V was shortened by 1 base and J by 5 bases, with 14 bases between the two germline ends. For the CDR3, the DNA is TGCGCCAGCAGCCAAGGCAGGGGGGTGAGGACCGGGGAGCTGTTTTTT. It codes for CASSQGRGVRTGELFF.

Note on this clone: Other DNA variants within this sample encode the same CDR3. This sequence joins TRBV7-9 and TRBJ2-1; 11 nucleotides agree with TRBD2. Per germline, CDR1 SEHNR and CDR2 FQNEAQ (reference sequence). The CDR3 contains 16 residues. V gave up 5 bases and J gave up 1 base; unmatched junction bases: 4. The CDR3 spells CASSGTSGGSYNEQFF. CDR3 nucleotide sequence: TGTGCCAGCAGCGGCACTAGCGGGGGATCCTACAATGAGCAGTTCTTC. The whole variable domain, filled in from reference TRBV7-9 and TRBJ2-1, reads DTGVSQNPRHKITKRGQNVTFRCDPISEHNRLYWYRQTLGQGPEFLTYFQNEAQLEKSRLLSDRFSAERPKGSFSTLEIQRTEQGDSAMYLCASSGTSGGSYNEQFFGPGTRLTVL.

The V and J genes are TRBV7-3 and TRBJ2-3; TRBD2 agrees at 10 bases. The CDR3 is made up of 15 amino acids. The V segment lost 2 bases and the J segment 4 bases; nucleotides outside the gene matches: 3. Germline CDR1 SGHTA, CDR2 FQGTGA. The CDR3, as DNA: TGTGCCAGCAGCTTACTAGCGGGGGCCGCAGATACGCAGTATTTT. It specifies CASSLLAGAADTQYF.

This clone was counted a few times. This sequence joins TRBV6-5 and TRBJ1-2, with TRBD1 identical over 8 bases. This CDR3 region has 14 residues. Germline V CDR1 and CDR2: MNHEY, SVGAGI. Trimming cost V 4 bases and J 7 bases; bases outside gene matches: 8. The CDR3 here is CASSSGGQGRGYTF. CDR3 DNA sequence: TGTGCCAGCAGTTCCGGCGGACAGGGCCGTGGCTACACCTTC.

For this clone: Different DNA sequences within this sample yield the same CDR3. This chain uses TRBV30 with TRBJ1-5; D gene uncertain. CDR1 GTSNPN and CDR2 SVGIG come from the germline V gene (reference sequence). The CDR3 is 13 residues long. V was trimmed by 2 bases and J by 0 bases, leaving 5 bases between them. This chain's CDR3 is CAWSRDSNQPQHF. CDR3 in DNA: TGTGCCTGGAGTCGGGATAGCAATCAGCCCCAGCATTTT.

This clone was seen a handful of times. The chain combines TRBV19 with TRBJ1-5; D is unclear. This CDR3 is 15 amino acids long. V lost 5 bases, J lost 2 bases, and 13 bases lay in between. The germline V gene encodes CDR1 LNHDA and CDR2 SQIVND (reference sequence). This CDR3 reads CASSLPPGGNQPQHF. In DNA, the CDR3 is TGTGCCAGTAGTCTCCCCCCAGGTGGCAATCAGCCCCAGCATTTT.

This clone has just a few counts. V and J are TRBV7-9 and TRBJ1-1; 8 positions agree with TRBD1. The CDR3 totals 13 residues. Germline lookup yields CDR1 SEHNR and CDR2 FQNEAQ (reference sequence). V lost 4 bases to trimming and J lost 5 bases; unmatched junction nucleotides: 3. This chain's CDR3 is CASSSGQGTEAFF. The CDR3 nucleotides read TGTGCCAGCAGCTCCGGACAGGGTACTGAAGCTTTCTTT.

In this sample, this clone turned up a few times. Other DNA sequences from this sample encode an identical CDR3 as well. This rearrangement joins TRBV7-3 to TRBJ2-7, with TRBD1 identical over 9 bases. Per germline, CDR1 SGHTA and CDR2 FQGTGA. V lost 5 bases and J lost 6; bases outside the gene matches: 5. The CDR3 runs to 13 residues. In DNA form, the CDR3 reads TGTGCCAGCAGCCCTAGACAGGGGGGCGAGCAGTACTTC. Protein: CASSPRQGGEQYF. Full variable domain (outside the CDR3, taken from reference TRBV7-3 and TRBJ2-7): GAGVSQTPSNKVTEKGKYVELRCDPISGHTALYWYRQSLGQGPEFLIYFQGTGAADDSGLPNDRFFAVRPEGSVSTLKIQRTERGDSAVYLCASSPRQGGEQYFGPGTRLTVT.

The genes are TRBV9 and TRBJ1-5; TRBD1 agrees at 9 bases. After removal of 3 bases from V and 6 bases from J, the junction contained 7 bases not matched to a gene. The CDR3 is 15 residues long. Per the germline V gene, CDR1 is SGDLS and CDR2 is YYNGEE. The CDR3 DNA reads TGTGCCAGCAGCGCCGGGACAGGGAACCTTCAGCCCCAGCATTTT. Translation: CASSAGTGNLQPQHF.

CDR3 sequence (DNA): TGTGCCAGCAGCCACTCTCCAGCGGGGGGCCTCAATGAGCAGTTCTTC. As protein: CASSHSPAGGLNEQFF. The chain combines TRBV11-2 with TRBJ2-1, with TRBD2 matching 9 bases. This CDR3 is built from 16 residues. Germline assignment: CDR1 SGHAT and CDR2 FQNNGV. Unmatched junction bases numbered 11, after V lost 5 bases and J lost 6 bases.

The rearrangement links TRBV15 to TRBJ2-5; 10 nucleotides align to TRBD2. Germline V gene sequence: CDR1 LNHNV, CDR2 YYDKDF (reference sequence). V trimming: 2 bases; J trimming: 5 bases; junction bases outside the gene matches: 8. The CDR3 totals 16 residues. The CDR3 reads CATSRLAGVVRETQYF. DNA for the CDR3: TGTGCCACCAGCAGACTAGCGGGGGTTGTTAGGGAGACCCAGTACTTC.

CDR3 DNA sequence: TGCGCCAGCAGCCTTGACCCAGGCCGGGGGGGATACAATGAGCAGTTCTTC. Residues: CASSLDPGRGGYNEQFF. The chain combines TRBV4-3 with TRBJ2-1, with 8 bases that match TRBD2. The CDR3 sequence is 17 residues long. CDR1 is LGHNA, CDR2 YSLEER, per germline. The trim removed 4 bases at V and 4 bases at J, leaving 12 bases unmatched.

The rearrangement joins TRBV18 to TRBJ1-1, with 9 positions matching TRBD1. Germline V gives CDR1 KGHSH, CDR2 LQKENI. This CDR3 has 13 amino acids. With 3 bases clipped from V and 6 bases from J, the junction kept 2 bases outside the gene matches. CDR3 amino acids: CASSPRDRAEAFF. In nucleotides, the CDR3 is TGTGCCAGCTCACCTAGGGACAGGGCTGAAGCTTTCTTT. Looking up the rest from reference TRBV18 and TRBJ1-1 gives the full variable domain: NAGVMQNPRHLVRRRGQEARLRCSPMKGHSHVYWYRQLPEEGLKFMVYLQKENIIDESGMPKERFSAEFPKEGPSILRIQQVVRGDSAAYFCASSPRDRAEAFFGQGTRLTVV.

The V gene is TRBV7-3, the J gene TRBJ2-3; D not certain. V lost 5 bases and J 0 bases, leaving 12 bases between the germline ends. The CDR3 runs to 15 residues. The germline V gene encodes CDR1 SGHTA and CDR2 FQGTGA. The DNA for the CDR3 is TGTGCCAGCAGCCCAGGTCAGATTAGCACAGATACGCAGTATTTT. It yields the protein CASSPGQISTDTQYF.

This chain connects TRBV30 to TRBJ2-7; D perhaps matches TRBD1 (5 bases). Germline V gene data show CDR1 as GTSNPN and CDR2 as SVGIG (reference sequence). The V end was cut by 1 base, the J end by 4 bases, with 8 bases between. The CDR3 spans 12 residues. The CDR3 nucleotides are TGTGCCTGGAGTGCCACAGGTTACGAGCAGTACTTC. This codes for CAWSATGYEQYF. Full variable domain (outside the CDR3, taken from reference TRBV30 and TRBJ2-7): SQTIHQWPATLVQPVGSPLSLECTVEGTSNPNLYWYRQAAGRGLQLLFYSVGIGQISSEVPQNLSASRPQDRQFILSSKKLLLSDSGFYLCAWSATGYEQYFGPGTRLTVT.